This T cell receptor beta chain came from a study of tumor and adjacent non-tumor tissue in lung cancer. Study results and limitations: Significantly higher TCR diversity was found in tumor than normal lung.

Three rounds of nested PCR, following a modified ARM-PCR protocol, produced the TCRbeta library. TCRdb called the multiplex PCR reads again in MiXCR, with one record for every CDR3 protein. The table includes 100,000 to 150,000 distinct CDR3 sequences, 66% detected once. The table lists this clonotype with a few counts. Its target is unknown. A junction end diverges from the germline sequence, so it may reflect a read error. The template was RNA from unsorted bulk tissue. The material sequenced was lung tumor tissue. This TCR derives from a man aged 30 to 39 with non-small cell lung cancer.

CDR3 protein: CASSSSTGGEKLLF. The CDR3 DNA is TGTGCCAGCAGCTCCTCGACAGGCGGCGAAAAACTGTTGTTT. This chain joins TRBV5-5 and TRBJ1-4, with a tentative D call TRBD1 (6 bases). This CDR3 comprises 14 residues. Germline V CDR1 and CDR2: SGHKS, YYEKEE (reference sequence).